This T cell receptor beta chain originates from a study of T cell responses to AZD1222 COVID-19 vaccine listed by TCRdb under 2021. Turning to the overall study: A total of about 240 trial participants underwent TCR sequencing, of whom roughly 210 received two doses of AZD1222 and about 25 received two doses of the MenACWY control vaccine. Trial participants were enrolled into age subgroups of 18-55, 56-69 and 70-plus years, which contained about 150, 27 and 61 TCR-sequenced participants, respectively.

The CDR3 regions of human TCRbeta chains were subjected to immunosequencing. On the authors' methods: TCRs in the repertoires were compared against a reference library of SARS-CoV-2-specific TCRs that had been generated with the MIRA antigen-specificity platform. Breadth meant the fraction of unique TCRs that were SARS-CoV-2-associated, whereas depth meant the fraction of total T cells that were SARS-CoV-2-associated. Using the MIRA data, each spike-specific TCR was assigned both to the spike region to which the TCR was reactive and to a CD4 or CD8 class. Log10-transformed breadth and depth values were compared by one-way ANOVA with Sidak's multiple comparisons tests. TCRdb carries this immuneACCESS record with in-frame sequences only. Its versions omit some clonotypes, under half of them owing to an unresolved V gene in the studies checked, with the rest unexplained. For V, J and clone size, that table is used; D and trimming come from the DNA. The sample table holds some 180,000 clones, of which just under 95% were seen once. Under 1.1% of the sample is in the top ten clones.

The CDR3 starts with the cysteine, ends with the phenylalanine, and has 15 residues. This entry keeps only the CDR3 DNA: 45 bases, framed from base 1. The junction shows trimming of 4 bases on V and 1 base on J, and the gene matches do not reach 6 bases of it. CDR1 and CDR2 are drawn from the germline V gene: SGHRS, YFSETQ. Overall study outcomes, separate from this receptor: Only five to seven AZD1222 recipients were SARS-CoV-2 seropositive at baseline, limiting conclusions about previously exposed vaccinees. Participants were mostly white British and included more females than males, and it was suggested by the authors that clonal diversity may have been underestimated. After two AZD1222 doses, both the breadth and the depth of spike-specific TCRs were significantly higher than at day 0 and than in MenACWY recipients. The whole spike protein was spanned by vaccine-associated CD4 TCRs, and dominant responses were seen in regions 160-218 and 743-854. The 56-69-year group was small, and its depth increase did not reach significance, likely because of low power. Because no samples from the day 14 peak response were available, repertoires could be characterized only after the peak T cell response. Epitopes outside the regions mutated in the B.1.351 and B.1.1.7 variants were reportedly recognized by nearly half of the unique spike-specific TCRs.

As concerns this clone: No cognate antigen has been identified for it. Base qualities were left out, and no much larger clone turns up one base away.

Reading the label with the study, this specimen's time point is: about 28 days (+/-7) after the second vaccine dose. The sample's treatment or condition label, in plain terms: meningococcal conjugate vaccine given as trial control. The vaccinee samples were drawn from two UK trials, COV001 and COV002, one of which was a single-blind randomized controlled phase 2/3 trial testing AZD1222 (ChAdOx1 nCoV-19) in healthy adults. For TCRbeta chain sequencing, PBMC samples from trial participants were taken at day 0 and at day 28 after the second dose. The chain couples TRBV5-1 to TRBJ1-1, with 8 junctional bases fitting TRBD1. Sequencing was performed on peripheral blood, taken 28 days after the second dose of the MenACWY control vaccine. The source of this sequence is an adult who received the MenACWY meningococcal vaccine as a control. In nucleotides, the sequence is TGCGCCAGCAGCACCCAGACAGGGGAGAACACTGAAGCTTTCTTT. It translates to CASSTQTGENTEAFF.